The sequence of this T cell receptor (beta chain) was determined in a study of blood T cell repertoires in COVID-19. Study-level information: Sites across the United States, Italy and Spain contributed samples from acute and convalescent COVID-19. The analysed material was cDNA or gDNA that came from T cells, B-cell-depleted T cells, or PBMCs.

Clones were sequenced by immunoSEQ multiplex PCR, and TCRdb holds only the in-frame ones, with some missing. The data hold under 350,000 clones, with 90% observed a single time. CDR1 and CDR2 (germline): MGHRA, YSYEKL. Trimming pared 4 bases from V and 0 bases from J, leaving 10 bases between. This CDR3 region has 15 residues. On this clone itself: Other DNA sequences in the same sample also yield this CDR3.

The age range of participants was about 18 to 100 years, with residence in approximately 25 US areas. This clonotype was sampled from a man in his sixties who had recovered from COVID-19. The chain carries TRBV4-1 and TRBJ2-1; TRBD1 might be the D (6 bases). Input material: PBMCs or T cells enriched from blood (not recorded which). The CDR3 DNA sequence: TGCGCCAGCAGCCTAGGACAGAGCTCCTACAATGAGCAGTTCTTC. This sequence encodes CASSLGQSSYNEQFF.